This section outlines one T cell receptor beta chain sequence together with its context. Its specificity is unknown. The sample is drawn from a study of blood T cells in healthy people across ages. Sample-barcoded 5' priming and a J-beta primer mix drove a second PCR of about 6 to 12 cycles. Researchers report that a template-switch adaptor with 12 random nucleotides tagged each cDNA molecule. MiXCR, applied by TCRdb to the 5' RACE reads, yields one record per CDR3 protein. In the table there are about 800,000 distinct CDR3 sequences, about 45% of which are singletons. Overall study findings and caveats: Correlation between TCR beta diversity and naive T cell percentage was strong. Fewer expanded clones and more diversity marked long-lived versus aged donors. Per million T cells, TCR beta diversity dropped roughly linearly as age increased.

Germline trimming cut 0 bases from V and 10 bases from J; bases unmatched to any gene: 6. The CDR3 contains 15 residues. From germline, CDR1 is SGDLS and CDR2 YYNGEE. The sample was blood. J is TRBJ2-1 and V is TRBV9; 11 nucleotides line up with TRBD2. The sequence was collected from a man older than 75 in good health. This CDR3 is CASSVVASGRPEQFF. In DNA, the CDR3 is TGTGCCAGCAGCGTAGTGGCTAGCGGGAGGCCCGAGCAGTTCTTC.